A single sample is the source of the 26 T cell receptor beta chains below, sequenced in a study of PD-L1 blockade in urothelial cancer. Time point denoted: peripheral blood 6 weeks after treatment start. Some clones are missing from TCRdb's copy, which holds only in-frame ones; the method was immunoSEQ multiplex PCR. The table includes 25,000 to 30,000 clones, around three quarters detected once. This sample comprised PBMCs, obtained around atezolizumab (anti-PD-L1) treatment. The receptors shown here come from a man in his 70s with urothelial cancer.

This clone was seen once. V is TRBV7-9 and J is TRBJ2-7; 7 nucleotides agree with TRBD1. Germline lookup yields CDR1 SEHNR and CDR2 FQNEAQ (reference sequence). CDR3 length: 17 residues. With 5 bases clipped from V and 0 bases from J, the junction kept 13 bases outside the gene matches. The CDR3 DNA reads as TGTGCCAGCAGCCGAATCGCACAGGGGCTGATCTCCTACGAGCAGTACTTC. It yields the protein CASSRIAQGLISYEQYF.

The chain recombines TRBV11-2 with TRBJ2-1, with D possibly being TRBD1 (5 bases). V lost 0 bases and J 8 bases, leaving 14 bases between the germline ends. The CDR3 runs to 15 residues. CDR1 and CDR2 from the germline V gene are SGHAT and FQNNGV. DNA for the CDR3: TGTGCCAGCAGCTTAGAGGGGCGCCCCCACGATGAGCAGTTCTTC. Residues: CASSLEGRPHDEQFF. Drawing the rest from reference TRBV11-2 and TRBJ2-1, the complete variable domain is EAGVAQSPRYKIIEKRQSVAFWCNPISGHATLYWYQQILGQGPKLLIQFQNNGVVDDSQLPKDRFSAERLKGVDSTLKIQPAKLEDSAVYLCASSLEGRPHDEQFFGPGTRLTVL.

The chain links TRBV11-2 to TRBJ2-2; a weak D match, TRBD1 (5 bases). The CDR3 is made up of 17 amino acids. Trimming shortened V by 0 bases and J by 7 bases, and 18 bases separated the two germline ends. CDR1 is SGHAT and CDR2 is FQNNGV in the germline V gene. CDR3 in amino acids: CASSLEQVWSSIGELFF. CDR3 nucleotides: TGTGCCAGCAGCTTAGAACAGGTTTGGTCGAGCATCGGGGAGCTGTTTTTT. Full variable domain (missing parts from reference TRBV11-2 and TRBJ2-2): EAGVAQSPRYKIIEKRQSVAFWCNPISGHATLYWYQQILGQGPKLLIQFQNNGVVDDSQLPKDRFSAERLKGVDSTLKIQPAKLEDSAVYLCASSLEQVWSSIGELFFGEGSRLTVL.

This chain uses TRBV7-9 with TRBJ2-1, with D maybe TRBD2 (6 bases). Germline V gene sequence: CDR1 SEHNR, CDR2 FQNEAQ (reference sequence). The ends were cut back, 5 bases at V and 0 bases at J, with 17 bases in the middle. This CDR3 is built from 17 residues. Written as DNA, the CDR3 is TGTGCCAGCAGCACCGGGACTCTCCTATACTCCTACAATGAGCAGTTCTTC. Its protein is CASSTGTLLYSYNEQFF.

The V and J genes are TRBV11-2 and TRBJ2-5; TRBD2 aligns across 13 bases. This CDR3 has 17 residues. J was trimmed by 5 bases and V by 4 bases; bases with no gene match: 10. CDR1 is SGHAT and CDR2 is FQNNGV in the germline V gene. This CDR3 is CASSSHGLAGDGETQYF. The CDR3 coding sequence is TGTGCCAGCAGCTCTCACGGACTAGCGGGAGATGGGGAGACCCAGTACTTC.

This chain uses TRBV4-3 with TRBJ2-2; D may be TRBD1 (6 bases). The germline V gene encodes CDR1 LGHNA and CDR2 YSLEER. This CDR3 spans 16 amino acids. Between the trimmed V and J ends, which lost 0 bases and 7 bases, there was a span of 15 bases. The chain's CDR3 is CASSQDLRTELGELFF. In nucleotides, the CDR3 is TGCGCCAGCAGCCAAGATTTACGGACAGAGCTCGGGGAGCTGTTTTTT.

The chain is built from TRBV5-8 and TRBJ2-1; D remains ambiguous. The CDR3 is 15 residues long. CDR1 SGHTS and CDR2 YDEGEE come from the germline V gene. V lost 1 base and J lost 0, with 8 bases in between. The CDR3 DNA reads TGTGCCAGCAGCTTGAGTTGGAGCTCCTACAATGAGCAGTTCTTC. Protein sequence: CASSLSWSSYNEQFF.

In its sample, this clone was seen once. The chain has TRBV7-3 and TRBJ1-1; the D gene is possibly TRBD1 (5 bases). V was shortened by 0 bases and J by 0 bases, with 8 bases between the two germline ends. Germline loops: CDR1 SGHTA, CDR2 FQGTGA. The CDR3 extends over 15 amino acids. The CDR3 is CASSLTGQMNTEAFF. The CDR3 DNA reads TGTGCCAGCAGCTTAACGGGGCAAATGAACACTGAAGCTTTCTTT.

Judged by abundance, this clone is medium-sized. CDR3 protein: CASSPGISGNTIYF. CDR3 sequence (DNA): TGTGCCAGCAGTCCGGGGATCTCTGGAAACACCATATATTTT. V gene TRBV7-3 combines with J gene TRBJ1-3; no clear D. V was clipped by 6 bases and J by 0 bases, with 9 bases between them. Germline V gene data show CDR1 as SGHTA and CDR2 as FQGTGA. This CDR3 has 14 residues.

CDR3 protein: CASSSFILRQGHEQYF. CDR3 sequence (DNA): TGTGCCAGCAGTTCCTTTATCCTGCGTCAGGGCCACGAGCAGTACTTC. V usage is TRBV28 and J usage is TRBJ2-7; a weak D match, TRBD1 (5 bases). Germline-derived CDR1 and CDR2 are MDHEN and SYDVKM. V gave up 4 bases and J gave up 5 bases, with 21 bases separating them. The CDR3 length is 16 residues.

This clone occurred once. The rearrangement uses TRBV9 and TRBJ1-6; 11 bases map to TRBD1. CDR3 size: 14 residues. V was clipped by 3 bases and J by 9 bases; unmatched bases: 2. Germline CDR1 reads SGDLS; CDR2 reads YYNGEE. CDR3 region: CASSAGTGGSPLHF. CDR3 bases: TGTGCCAGCAGCGCCGGGACAGGGGGTTCACCCCTCCACTTT.

The chain couples TRBV7-8 to TRBJ1-6; the D is unclear. This CDR3 has 16 amino acids. The germline V gene encodes CDR1 SGHVS and CDR2 FQNEAQ. V was cut by 6 bases and J by 0 bases, with 12 bases left in between. The CDR3 spells CASSSSRSSYNSPLHF. The DNA for the CDR3 is TGTGCCAGCAGTAGCAGCCGTAGCTCCTATAATTCACCCCTCCACTTT. Based on the CDR3 plus reference TRBV7-8 and TRBJ1-6, the full variable domain is GAGVSQSPRYKVAKRGQDVALRCDPISGHVSLFWYQQALGQGPEFLTYFQNEAQLDKSGLPSDRFFAERPEGSVSTLKIQRTQQEDSAVYLCASSSSRSSYNSPLHFGNGTRLTVT.

This clone showed up just a few times. This chain connects TRBV7-8 to TRBJ1-2, with D possibly being TRBD1 (5 bases). The CDR3 loop spans 15 amino acids. Trimming pared 7 bases from V and 0 bases from J, leaving 15 bases between. Germline CDR1 is SGHVS and CDR2 is FQNEAQ. The CDR3 coding sequence is TGTGCCAGCACCATCGGACAACCTTCTAACTATGGCTACACCTTC. Protein product: CASTIGQPSNYGYTF.

The genes are TRBV28 and TRBJ1-1; a possible D gene is TRBD1 (6 bases). Germline CDR1 and CDR2: MDHEN and SYDVKM. The CDR3 length is 13 residues. Trimming removed 7 bases at V and 3 bases at J, with 12 bases between. Written as DNA, the CDR3 is TGTGCCAGCACCTTAGACAGGCACACTGAAGCTTTCTTT. Translating gives CASTLDRHTEAFF.

There are a few counts of this clone. The gene calls are TRBV6-5 and TRBJ1-5; 9 bases align to TRBD1. Germline V gene sequence: CDR1 MNHEY, CDR2 SVGAGI. The CDR3 spans 13 residues. Trimming at V came to 6 bases and at J to 7 bases, leaving 4 bases not matched to a gene. CDR3 region: CASSNRGHQPQHF. The CDR3, as DNA: TGTGCCAGCAGCAACAGGGGGCACCAGCCCCAGCATTTT.

This sequence joins TRBV11-3 and TRBJ2-3; perhaps TRBD2 as D (6 bases). The CDR3 length is 15 residues. V was cut by 3 bases and J by 3 bases, with 13 bases left in between. Germline lookup yields CDR1 SGHNT and CDR2 YENEEA. CDR3 DNA sequence: TGTGCCAGCAGCTTTAGCGGTTCAGGGACAGATACGCAGTATTTT. It is translated as CASSFSGSGTDTQYF. Full variable domain (missing parts from reference TRBV11-3 and TRBJ2-3): EAGVVQSPRYKIIEKKQPVAFWCNPISGHNTLYWYLQNLGQGPELLIRYENEEAVDDSQLPKDRFSAERLKGVDSTLKIQPAELGDSAVYLCASSFSGSGTDTQYFGPGTRLTVL.

The V and J genes are TRBV7-3 and TRBJ2-1; 8 bases align to TRBD2. From germline, CDR1 is SGHTA and CDR2 FQGTGA. V was pared by 5 bases and J by 1 base, with 4 bases of the junction left unmatched. The CDR3 is 15 amino acids. The CDR3 DNA reads as TGTGCCAGCAGCATAAGCGGGAGATCCTACAATGAGCAGTTCTTC. This codes for CASSISGRSYNEQFF.

The gene calls are TRBV19 and TRBJ2-5; TRBD1 aligns across 12 bases. The CDR3 is 18 amino acids. CDR1 is LNHDA and CDR2 is SQIVND in the germline V gene (reference sequence). V shed 1 base, J shed 1 base, and the junction held 7 bases outside the gene matches. DNA of the CDR3: TGTGCCAGTAGTATAGTAATTCAGGGACAGGGGGCCCAAGAGACCCAGTACTTC. Its translation: CASSIVIQGQGAQETQYF.

The chain couples TRBV27 to TRBJ2-1, with 9 bases matching TRBD1. CDR3 length: 13 amino acids. CDR1 is MNHEY and CDR2 is SMNVEV in the germline V gene (reference sequence). The V segment lost 4 bases and the J segment 8 bases; nucleotides outside the gene matches: 3. The CDR3 loop reads CASSSDRGYEQFF. The DNA of the CDR3 is TGTGCCAGCAGTTCGGACAGGGGATATGAGCAGTTCTTC.

The gene calls are TRBV5-1 and TRBJ1-2, with 10 bases matching TRBD1. The length of the CDR3 is 14 residues. J was trimmed by 7 bases and V by 4 bases; bases with no gene match: 7. In germline, CDR1 is SGHRS, CDR2 YFSETQ. CDR3 sequence: CASSQDRGGSGYTF. The CDR3 nucleotides read TGCGCCAGCAGCCAGGACAGGGGGGGTAGTGGCTACACCTTC.

The chain has TRBV10-3 and TRBJ1-4, with D unclear. The CDR3 runs to 16 residues. V was clipped by 0 bases and J by 4 bases, with 12 bases between them. Germline V gene lookup returns CDR1 ENHRY and CDR2 SYGVKD. The CDR3 protein is CAISESTGGGNEKLFF. The CDR3 DNA reads TGTGCCATCAGTGAGTCGACGGGAGGAGGTAATGAAAAACTGTTTTTT.

Concerning this clone itself: This may stem from a read error, because a much larger clone lies one nucleotide away. This chain joins TRBV7-2 and TRBJ2-7; 8 positions match TRBD1. Trimming removed 4 bases from V and 5 bases from J; junction bases left unmatched: 1. CDR3 size: 12 residues. Germline V CDR1 and CDR2: SGHTA, FQGNSA. CDR3 sequence (DNA): TGTGCCAGCAGCTCGACAGGGGACGAGCAGTACTTC. Protein sequence: CASSSTGDEQYF.

The CDR3 sequence: CASSLTQREGNTDTQYF. The CDR3 bases are TGTGCCAGCAGCTTAACTCAGCGGGAGGGAAACACAGATACGCAGTATTTT. The genes are TRBV7-2 and TRBJ2-3, with 10 positions matching TRBD2. CDR1 and CDR2 from the germline V gene are SGHTA and FQGNSA. This CDR3 has 17 residues. The V segment lost 2 bases and the J segment 2 bases; nucleotides outside the gene matches: 7. Supplemented by reference TRBV7-2 and TRBJ2-3, the full variable domain reads GAGVSQSPSNKVTEKGKDVELRCDPISGHTALYWYRQSLGQGLEFLIYFQGNSAPDKSGLPSDRFSAERTGGSVSTLTIQRTQQEDSAVYLCASSLTQREGNTDTQYFGPGTRLTVL.

The rearrangement links TRBV19 to TRBJ2-2, with TRBD2 identical over 8 bases. The CDR3 loop spans 15 amino acids. V lost 4 bases, J lost 6 bases, and 7 bases stayed unmatched. Germline lookup yields CDR1 LNHDA and CDR2 SQIVND (reference sequence). The CDR3 DNA reads as TGTGCCAGTAGTAGAACTAGCGGAAGGGCCGGGGAGCTGTTTTTT. This gives the protein CASSRTSGRAGELFF.

V gene TRBV27 combines with J gene TRBJ2-1; unclear D gene. The CDR3 sequence is 19 residues long. Trimming removed 0 bases at V and 0 bases at J, with 18 bases between. Germline-derived CDR1 and CDR2 are MNHEY and SMNVEV (reference sequence). CDR3 DNA sequence: TGTGCCAGCAGTTTATCGAGCGCGCGTCCCCAGATCTCCTACAATGAGCAGTTCTTC. Protein product: CASSLSSARPQISYNEQFF.

The V and J genes are TRBV29-1 and TRBJ1-2, with 8 bases fitting TRBD1. The CDR3 totals 12 residues. V shed 7 bases, J shed 8 bases, and the junction held 9 bases outside the gene matches. Per germline, CDR1 SQVTM and CDR2 ANQGSEA. As DNA, the CDR3 is TGCAGCGCCACCCTCGGACAGGGCGGCTACACCTTC. Protein: CSATLGQGGYTF.